The rows below give T cell receptor beta chains drawn from one sample of a study of siplizumab effects on memory and regulatory T cells. Assay used: immunoSEQ multiplex PCR; TCRdb lists only in-frame clones, some missing. The sample consists of roughly 68,000 clones, nearly 98% of them appearing once. The sequencing sample was made of naive CD8+ T cells sorted from blood. All receptors come from a human donor in good health. Each CDR3 is given with its conserved first and last residue. D genes are given only for firm matches. Rows may omit the clone size; those that give it use once, few, many or a size class.

v_call	j_call	clone_size	d_call	cdr3_nt	cdr3_aa
TRBV7-3	TRBJ2-7	-	TRBD2	TGTGCCAGCAGCCCCATGAGCGGGGCTGGAGAGCAGTACTTC	CASSPMSGAGEQYF
TRBV5-1	TRBJ2-3	-	TRBD2	TGCGCCAGCAGCTTCAAACTAGCGGGGAGCACAGATACGCAGTATTTT	CASSFKLAGSTDTQYF
TRBV27	TRBJ1-2	-	-	TGTGCCAGCAGCCCGACACCAACTAACTATGGCTACACCTTC	CASSPTPTNYGYTF
TRBV9	TRBJ1-1	once	-	TGTGCCAGCAGCGTAAGTCTGGGGAACACTGAAGCTTTCTTT	CASSVSLGNTEAFF
TRBV9	TRBJ2-2	-	-	TGTGCCAGCAGGGAAGGTCACGGGGAGCTGTTTTTT	CASREGHGELFF
TRBV4-1	TRBJ2-7	-	-	TGCGCCAGCAGCCAAGACGGGACGGGCACGGGAGAGCAGTACTTC	CASSQDGTGTGEQYF
TRBV4-2	TRBJ1-5	-	-	TGTGCCAGCAGCGCCCGGGAGCAATATAGCAATCAGCCCCAGCATTTT	CASSAREQYSNQPQHF
TRBV28	TRBJ2-7	-	-	TGTGCCAGCAGTTTAGGGCGGGGCGAGCAGTACTTC	CASSLGRGEQYF
TRBV25-1	TRBJ2-7	-	-	TGTGCCAGCAGTGAATATGCAGACGGCCTAGGCTCCTACGAGCAGTACTTC	CASSEYADGLGSYEQYF
TRBV30	TRBJ2-1	-	TRBD2	TGTGCCTGGAGTGTATCCAGCGGGGGCCCCAACTACAATGAGCAGTTCTTC	CAWSVSSGGPNYNEQFF
TRBV4-1	TRBJ2-3	-	-	TGCGCCAGCAGCCAGGCACAGGGTTTTGCAGATACGCAGTATTTT	CASSQAQGFADTQYF
TRBV19	TRBJ1-2	once	-	TGTGCCAGTAGCGCAGGGGTAGGGGCTAACTATGGCTACACCTTC	CASSAGVGANYGYTF
TRBV4-3	TRBJ2-3	-	-	TGCGCCAGCAGCCAAGAAGGGGTATGGACAGATACGCAGTATTTT	CASSQEGVWTDTQYF
TRBV7-6	TRBJ2-1	once	TRBD2	TGTGCCAGCAGCTTAAGCGGGGCCTACAATGAGCAGTTCTTC	CASSLSGAYNEQFF
TRBV27	TRBJ1-2	-	-	TGTGCCAGCAGCCCCAGGGGTAATGGCTATGGCTACACCTTC	CASSPRGNGYGYTF
TRBV28	TRBJ2-7	-	TRBD1	TGTGCCAGCAGTTACCGGGACAGGGGGACCTACGAGCAGTACTTC	CASSYRDRGTYEQYF
TRBV4-3	TRBJ1-2	-	TRBD1	TGCGCCAGCAGCCACGAACCGGGACAGGGGGTCGATGGCTACACCTTC	CASSHEPGQGVDGYTF
TRBV4-1	TRBJ2-7	-	-	TGCGCCAGCAGCTACTCCGACAGATACGAGCAGTACTTC	CASSYSDRYEQYF
TRBV19	TRBJ2-7	-	TRBD1	TGTGCCAGCAAACAGGGGAACTCCTACGAGCAGTACTTC	CASKQGNSYEQYF
TRBV6-5	TRBJ2-5	-	-	TGTGCCAGCAGTGGGGGGGAGACCCAGTACTTC	CASSGGETQYF
TRBV5-1	TRBJ2-5	-	-	TGCGCCAGCAGCTTGGGGGGACTCGACCAAGAGACCCAGTACTTC	CASSLGGLDQETQYF
TRBV5-1	TRBJ2-1	-	TRBD2	TGCGCCCGCGTGAGGGCCGGGGGGGATGACAATGAGCAGTTCTTC	CARVRAGGDDNEQFF
TRBV9	TRBJ2-2	-	-	TGTGCCAGCAGCGTAGGGGCAGGGCGGAATCGGATGGGCACCGGGGAGCTGTTTTTT	CASSVGAGRNRMGTGELFF
TRBV9	TRBJ2-2	-	-	TGTGCCAGCCAAGACGGGACAACCACCGGGGAGCTGTTTTTT	CASQDGTTTGELFF
TRBV4-1	TRBJ2-1	-	-	TGCGCCAGCAGCCAAGACCCGAAAACAGGAGGCTCCTACAATGAGCAGTTCTTC	CASSQDPKTGGSYNEQFF
TRBV29-1	TRBJ1-2	-	-	TGCAGCGTTCCCGCCAGGGAGGGAGGCTACACCTTC	CSVPAREGGYTF
TRBV7-6	TRBJ2-6	-	-	TGTGCCAGCAGCTTGGAGGGGTCCTCTGGGGCCAACGTCCTGACTTTC	CASSLEGSSGANVLTF
TRBV9	TRBJ2-3	-	-	TGTGCCAGCAGCGTAGAGAGGGATGGGGCCACAGATACGCAGTATTTT	CASSVERDGATDTQYF
TRBV2	TRBJ2-5	-	TRBD2	TGTGCCAGCAGTGGAGGACTAGTCCAAGAGACCCAGTACTTC	CASSGGLVQETQYF
TRBV2	TRBJ1-6	-	-	TGTGCCAGCAACCTGCCTAGCTCCTATAATTCACCCCTCCACTTT	CASNLPSSYNSPLHF
TRBV9	TRBJ1-6	-	-	TGTGCCAGCAGCCCAGGGAGAGGGGGAAATTCACCCCTCCACTTT	CASSPGRGGNSPLHF
TRBV27	TRBJ2-7	-	TRBD1	TGTGCCAGCAGCTACGACAGGGACTACGAGCAGTACTTC	CASSYDRDYEQYF
TRBV7-3	TRBJ2-5	-	TRBD2	TGTGCCAGCAGCTTACCTAGCGGGGGGGAAGAGACCCAGTACTTC	CASSLPSGGEETQYF
TRBV6-5	TRBJ1-5	-	-	TGTGCCAGCAGTCCGATACTCAATCAGCCCCAGCATTTT	CASSPILNQPQHF
TRBV6-6	TRBJ2-7	-	-	TGTGCCAGCAGTTACTCTCCGGGGTGGGAGCAGTACTTC	CASSYSPGWEQYF
TRBV5-5	TRBJ1-1	-	-	TGTGCCAGCAGCTTGGTCAGGGTTGGCACTGAAGCTTTCTTT	CASSLVRVGTEAFF
TRBV5-5	TRBJ2-7	-	-	TGTGCCAGCAGCCGGACAGCCTTCGAGCAGTACTTC	CASSRTAFEQYF
TRBV27	TRBJ2-3	once	TRBD2	TGTGCCAGCAGCCCCGGGACTAACACAGATACGCAGTATTTT	CASSPGTNTDTQYF
TRBV30	TRBJ2-5	-	-	TGTGCCTGGAGTGTCGGCGACAGCAGGGAGACCCAGTACTTC	CAWSVGDSRETQYF
TRBV2	TRBJ2-2	once	-	TGTGCCAGCGCGTGGGGGGCCGGGGAGCTGTTTTTT	CASAWGAGELFF
TRBV5-1	TRBJ1-2	-	-	TGCGCCAGCACCCCCGGGTTAGGGCAGTCTGGTAGAAATGGCTACACCTTC	CASTPGLGQSGRNGYTF
TRBV6-5	TRBJ2-5	once	-	TGTGCCAGCAGTTATCGGGAGACCCAGTACTTC	CASSYRETQYF
TRBV27	TRBJ2-7	-	-	TGTGCCAGCAGTTTAGTCGTAGGGGATCACGAGCAGTACTTC	CASSLVVGDHEQYF
TRBV30	TRBJ2-3	-	-	TGTGCCTGGAGTTTCTCCGGGGGTTCTTCCGATACGCAGTATTTT	CAWSFSGGSSDTQYF
TRBV7-3	TRBJ1-1	once	-	TGTGCCAGCAGCTCCCAGGGTGGTGAAGCTTTCTTT	CASSSQGGEAFF
TRBV28	TRBJ2-7	-	-	TGTGCCAGCAGTTCCATCCGGGACCATCCTTCCTACGAGCAGTACTTC	CASSSIRDHPSYEQYF
TRBV4-2	TRBJ1-5	-	-	TGTGCCAGCAGCCGTCTTTCGGGGCCCCAGCATTTT	CASSRLSGPQHF
TRBV13	TRBJ2-2	-	-	TGTGCCAGCAGCCCCCAACCCACCGGGGAGCTGTTTTTT	CASSPQPTGELFF
TRBV30	TRBJ2-1	-	-	TGTGCCTGGAGTAAGGGGCCGGGGACCTACAATGAGCAGTTCTTC	CAWSKGPGTYNEQFF